The 12 T cell receptor beta chains below all came from one sample that was sequenced in a study of early T cells in non-severe SARS-CoV-2 infection. TCRdb passed the 5' RACE reads through MiXCR, listing each CDR3 protein once. The repertoire holds 60,000 to 65,000 distinct CDR3 sequences, approximately 10% seen once, with around 1.3% in the top ten. Sample: whole blood. Receptors were obtained from an adult who was a healthcare worker with PCR-confirmed SARS-CoV-2 infection or an uninfected control (not recorded which).

This clonotype was observed a handful of times. The CDR3 DNA is TGTGCCAGCAGACCCGCCGGGGACGGATCCGAGCAGTACGTC. Translation gives CASRPAGDGSEQYV. J is TRBJ2-7 and V is TRBV6-5, with D perhaps given as TRBD1 or TRBD2 (5 bases each). CDR1 MNHEY and CDR2 SVGAGI come from the germline V gene. The length of the CDR3 is 14 residues. V was cut by 6 bases and J by 6 bases, with 18 bases left in between.

The V call is TRBV7-9, the J call TRBJ1-4, with 8 bases identical to TRBD1. The CDR3 sequence is 15 residues long. V shed 5 bases and J 8 bases; nucleotides not matched to a gene: 10. Germline lookup yields CDR1 SEHNR and CDR2 FQNEAQ (reference sequence). The CDR3 region is CASSPRGLSAEKLFF. CDR3 bases: TGTGCCAGCAGCCCCAGGGGGCTGTCGGCGGAAAAACTGTTTTTT.

This clonotype was counted many times. The chain carries TRBV6-5 and TRBJ1-5; D gene ambiguous. In germline, CDR1 is MNHEY, CDR2 SVGAGI. V gave up 0 bases and J gave up 0 bases, with 3 bases separating them. This CDR3 comprises 14 residues. CDR3 sequence reads: CASSYSGSNQPQHF. Here the CDR3 DNA reads TGTGCCAGCAGTTACTCCGGTAGCAATCAGCCCCAGCATTTT.

In its sample, this clonotype was seen a few times. The genes are TRBV7-9 and TRBJ1-1; 8 bases line up with TRBD1. Germline V gene lookup returns CDR1 SEHNR and CDR2 FQNEAQ (reference sequence). V shed 5 bases and J 4 bases; nucleotides not matched to a gene: 9. The CDR3 contains 15 residues. CDR3 amino acids: CASSPRGPTGTEAFF. CDR3 DNA: TGTGCCAGCAGCCCCAGGGGGCCAACAGGCACTGAAGCTTTCTTT. Full variable domain (outside the CDR3, taken from reference TRBV7-9 and TRBJ1-1): DTGVSQNPRHKITKRGQNVTFRCDPISEHNRLYWYRQTLGQGPEFLTYFQNEAQLEKSRLLSDRFSAERPKGSFSTLEIQRTEQGDSAMYLCASSPRGPTGTEAFFGQGTRLTVV.

This clonotype was observed many times. The V and J genes are TRBV29-1 and TRBJ2-7, with 8 bases fitting TRBD1. V trimming: 7 bases; J trimming: 6 bases; junction bases outside the gene matches: 8. CDR1 and CDR2 (germline): SQVTM, ANQGSEA. The CDR3 contains 12 residues. The CDR3, as DNA: TGCAGCGGCTCAAGAGGGACAGGCGAGCAGTACGTC. Its translation is CSGSRGTGEQYV.

In this sample, this clonotype turned up a few times. CDR3 bases: TGTGCCAGCAGCTACCATATGAGCGCTGAAGCTTTCTTT. As protein: CASSYHMSAEAFF. The rearrangement uses TRBV12-3 or TRBV12-4 and TRBJ1-1; no firm D call. V lost 6 bases to trimming and J lost 6 bases, with 14 bases between them. The CDR3 runs 13 residues.

This clonotype appeared many times. The rearrangement uses TRBV27 and TRBJ1-6; 7 bases agree with TRBD1. The CDR3 length is 19 residues. The germline V gene encodes CDR1 MNHEY and CDR2 SMNVEV (reference sequence). The ends lost 0 bases at V and 3 bases at J; junction bases unmatched: 11. CDR3 DNA: TGTGCCAGCAGTTTATCGTATAGGGGATGGGACAGCTATAATTCACCCCTCCACTTT. This gives the protein CASSLSYRGWDSYNSPLHF.

This clonotype was found many times. The chain carries TRBV11-2 and TRBJ2-1; D is possibly TRBD1 (5 bases). The CDR3 loop spans 14 amino acids. V lost 1 base, J lost 1 base, and 5 bases lay in between. Germline CDR1 SGHAT, CDR2 FQNNGV. This CDR3 reads CASSLGQSYNEQFF. The CDR3, as DNA: TGTGCCAGCAGCTTAGGACAGTCCTACAATGAGCAGTTCTTC.

The chain couples TRBV5-5 to TRBJ2-1; D unclear. This CDR3 has 14 residues. V lost 1 base, J lost 2 bases, and 7 bases lay in between. CDR1 and CDR2 (germline): SGHKS, YYEKEE (reference sequence). CDR3 region: CASSLTRTYNEQFF. CDR3 DNA sequence: TGTGCCAGCAGCTTGACCAGGACCTACAATGAGCAGTTCTTC.

V and J are TRBV3-1 and TRBJ1-2, with TRBD1 identical over 7 bases. Germline V lookup: CDR1 LGHDT, CDR2 YNNKEL (reference sequence). After removal of 2 bases from V and 2 bases from J, the junction contained 2 bases not matched to a gene. The CDR3 covers 14 residues. This CDR3 reads CASSQTGDNYGYTF. The CDR3, as DNA: TGTGCCAGCAGCCAAACAGGGGACAACTATGGCTACACCTTC.

The J gene is TRBJ2-3, the V gene TRBV2; 12 positions match TRBD2. V shed 6 bases, J shed 3 bases, and the junction held 4 bases outside the gene matches. The CDR3 is made up of 15 amino acids. Germline V gives CDR1 SNHLY, CDR2 FYNNEI. CDR3 protein: CASRVTSGGTDTQYF. In DNA form, the CDR3 reads TGTGCCAGCAGGGTGACTAGCGGGGGAACAGATACGCAGTATTTT.

Many counts were recorded for this clonotype. The rearrangement uses TRBV19 and TRBJ2-2; tentative D call: TRBD1 (5 bases). The ends were cut back, 5 bases at V and 6 bases at J, with 13 bases in the middle. The CDR3 has 14 residues. Germline V CDR1 and CDR2: LNHDA, SQIVND (reference sequence). The DNA for the CDR3 is TGTGCCAGTAGTGTCGATCAGGGATCCGGGGAGCTGTTTTTT. The encoded protein is CASSVDQGSGELFF.